The 4 T cell receptor beta chains listed next were all sequenced from one sample in a study. TCRdb analysed the 5' RACE reads with MiXCR anew, one entry per CDR3 protein. The data hold approximately 40,000 distinct CDR3 sequences, with less than 25% observed a single time. The sorted Tregs were CD4+CD25+CD127-/low cells. The sample comprised Tregs sorted from blood. All receptors derive from a female donor with breast cancer.

This clonotype was observed many times. The chain links TRBV12-3 or TRBV12-4 to TRBJ2-7; the D gene could be TRBD1 or TRBD2 (5 bases each). The CDR3 has 15 residues. The V end lost 1 base, the J end lost 0 bases, and 10 bases lay between the germline ends. CDR3: CASSLVPGTSYEQYF. The CDR3, as DNA: TGTGCCAGCAGTTTAGTACCCGGGACCTCCTACGAGCAGTACTTC.

This clonotype is categorized as medium-sized. This chain joins TRBV6-5 and TRBJ2-2; D possibly corresponds to TRBD2 (6 bases). The CDR3 consists of 13 residues. Trimming removed 5 bases at V and 9 bases at J, with 13 bases between. The germline V gene encodes CDR1 MNHEY and CDR2 SVGAGI. CDR3 sequence reads: CASSIGGNRELFF. CDR3 nucleotide sequence: TGTGCCAGCAGTATAGGCGGGAACCGGGAGCTGTTTTTT.

The table lists this clonotype with many counts. The chain combines TRBV7-3 with TRBJ1-2, with D perhaps matching TRBD1 (6 bases). Trimming took off 4 bases at V and 6 bases at J, with 15 bases between the two ends. The CDR3 is 14 residues long. Per the germline V gene, CDR1 is SGHTA and CDR2 is FQGTGA. The CDR3 loop reads CASSSLGGANGYTF. The DNA for the CDR3 is TGTGCCAGCAGCTCCCTCGGGGGCGCAAATGGCTACACCTTC.

There are many counts of this clonotype. V usage is TRBV6-1 and J usage is TRBJ2-7; 11 bases agree with TRBD2. The CDR3 contains 16 residues. Per the germline V gene, CDR1 is MNHNS and CDR2 is SASEGT. V dropped 1 base and J dropped 4; count of bases not matched to a gene: 6. The CDR3: CASSEGTGTSGYEQYF. In nucleotides, the CDR3 is TGTGCCAGCAGTGAAGGGACTGGGACTAGCGGATACGAGCAGTACTTC.